Reported below is one T cell receptor (beta chain). No antigen is known for it. The data originate from a study of cytomegalovirus exposure and HLA in healthy donors. CDR1 is MGHRA, CDR2 YSYEKL, per germline. Trimming cost V 4 bases and J 4 bases, with 19 bases left between them. The CDR3 is 17 residues long. Use of 60 Vbeta and 13 Jbeta primers characterized the PCR. Repertoires were generated with immunoSEQ multiplex PCR, while TCRdb's copy carries only in-frame clones and drops some. The sample holds approximately 150,000 clones, around four fifths seen once. General study points: The majority of TCR sequences were rare, yet some public TCRs appeared in many donors. Among the CMV-associated chains, a few were confirmed in vitro as specific for CMV antigens. Cytomegalovirus status was reportedly diagnosed by the classifier with high sensitivity and specificity.

V gene TRBV4-1 combines with J gene TRBJ2-2, with TRBD2 as a possible D gene (6 bases). This receptor was taken from a male donor in good health and CMV-seronegative. The sample was PBMCs. The CDR3 region is CASSLTPPEGGTGELFF. The DNA of the CDR3 is TGCGCCAGCAGCCTAACTCCCCCGGAGGGAGGCACCGGGGAGCTGTTTTTT.